This is a list of T cell receptor beta chains from one sample in a study of CD8 T cells in ankylosing spondylitis. TCRdb re-called the 5' RACE reads through MiXCR, storing one row per CDR3 protein. The data contain about 400,000 distinct CDR3 sequences, about 20% of them singletons. The specimen sequenced was blood, either unsorted or a sorted T cell fraction (not recorded which). These TCRs come from a male donor with ankylosing spondylitis. Each CDR3 is given with its conserved first and last residue. A D gene is named only where the DNA matches it firmly. The size of a clone is reported for some rows only, either as once, few or many, or as a class for expanded clones.

v_call,j_call,clone_size,d_call,cdr3_aa,cdr3_nt
TRBV7-8,TRBJ2-2,NA,NA,CASSTMQGPPGELFF,TGTGCCAGCAGCACCATGCAGGGGCCCCCCGGGGAGCTGTTTTTT
TRBV28,TRBJ2-3,NA,NA,CASSPGGGSTDTQYF,TGTGCCAGCAGTCCAGGGGGAGGCAGCACAGATACGCAGTATTTT
TRBV2,TRBJ2-2,few,NA,CASSEDRRIHNTGELFF,TGTGCCAGCAGTGAGGACAGAAGAATACATAACACCGGGGAGCTGTTTTTT
TRBV7-2,TRBJ1-2,NA,TRBD1,CASSRGRQGDGYTF,TGTGCCAGCAGCCGAGGGAGGCAGGGGGACGGCTACACCTTC
TRBV12-3/TRBV12-4,TRBJ2-1,NA,TRBD2,CASSPWTSGRVEQFF,TGTGCCAGCAGTCCTTGGACTAGCGGGAGAGTAGAGCAGTTCTTC
TRBV27,TRBJ2-3,few,TRBD2,CASSLRLAGGIDTQYF,TGTGCCAGCAGTCTCAGACTAGCGGGAGGGATCGATACGCAGTATTTT
TRBV12-3/TRBV12-4,TRBJ2-5,NA,TRBD1,CASSLGDSRETQYF,TGTGCCAGCAGCCTAGGGGACAGTCGAGAGACCCAGTACTTC
TRBV6-2/TRBV6-3,TRBJ1-4,once,NA,CATWGTDHLLANEKLFF,TGTGCGACCTGGGGGACCGACCATTTGTTGGCTAATGAAAAACTGTTTTTT
TRBV5-4,TRBJ2-5,NA,NA,CASSFLWARRSQETQYF,TGTGCCAGCAGCTTTCTCTGGGCCAGACGAAGCCAAGAGACCCAGTACTTC
TRBV7-2,TRBJ2-1,NA,NA,CASSFTSGPLGSYEQFF,TGTGCCAGCAGCTTCACCTCAGGCCCGTTAGGGAGCTATGAGCAGTTCTTC
TRBV28,TRBJ2-7,few,NA,CASTEGVSYEQYF,TGTGCCAGCACCGAGGGGGTCTCTTACGAGCAGTACTTC
TRBV29-1,TRBJ2-7,NA,TRBD1,CSVESTGSRNEQYF,TGCAGCGTCGAATCGACAGGGAGTCGGAACGAGCAGTACTTC
TRBV2,TRBJ2-7,few,TRBD2,CASSDGGLASYEQYF,TGTGCCAGCAGTGATGGGGGACTAGCTTCCTACGAGCAGTACTTC
TRBV27,TRBJ1-5,few,NA,CASSIHRSNQPQHF,TGTGCCAGCAGTATACACCGTAGCAATCAGCCCCAGCATTTT
TRBV12-3/TRBV12-4,TRBJ1-4,few,TRBD1,CASSKTGTGEGKLFF,TGTGCCAGCAGTAAGACCGGGACAGGGGAAGGTAAACTGTTTTTT
TRBV11-2,TRBJ1-1,few,NA,CASSLSRQPLEAFF,TGTGCCAGCAGCTTATCGAGACAACCCCTCGAAGCTTTCTTT
TRBV20-1,TRBJ1-4,few,NA,CSARATANEKLFF,TGCAGTGCTAGGGCGACGGCTAATGAAAAACTGTTTTTT
TRBV20-1,TRBJ1-6,NA,NA,CSATPPRGRLSPLHF,TGCAGTGCTACTCCTCCCAGGGGCCGGCTATCGCCCCTCCACTTT
TRBV27,TRBJ2-7,NA,TRBD2,CASRDWTSGSLYEQYF,TGTGCCAGCAGAGACTGGACTAGCGGGAGTCTCTACGAGCAGTACTTC
TRBV4-1,TRBJ1-1,NA,TRBD1,CASRKSGGGPNTEAFF,TGCGCCAGCAGAAAGTCAGGGGGGGGACCGAACACTGAAGCTTTCTTT
TRBV11-3,TRBJ2-7,few,NA,CASSRGGYEQYF,TGTGCCAGCAGCCGAGGGGGATACGAGCAGTACTTC
TRBV28,TRBJ1-5,few,NA,CASTPGAGVQPQHF,TGTGCCAGCACCCCAGGGGCTGGGGTTCAGCCCCAGCATTTT
TRBV20-1,TRBJ2-7,few,NA,CSARLQGGEQYF,TGCAGTGCTAGACTACAGGGAGGCGAGCAGTACTTC
TRBV10-3,TRBJ1-1,few,TRBD1,CAISETGGEAFF,TGTGCCATCAGTGAGACAGGGGGCGAAGCTTTCTTT
TRBV27,TRBJ2-7,few,NA,CASSFWQPPIEQYF,TGTGCCAGCAGTTTTTGGCAGCCTCCGATCGAGCAGTACTTC
TRBV3-1,TRBJ1-2,NA,NA,CASSQHQGYTF,TGTGCCAGCAGCCAACATCAGGGCTACACCTTC
TRBV7-9,TRBJ2-1,NA,NA,CASSFMAAYNEQFF,TGTGCCAGCAGCTTCATGGCAGCTTACAATGAGCAGTTCTTC
TRBV4-1,TRBJ2-1,NA,NA,CASSGRGTDEQFF,TGCGCCAGCAGCGGAAGAGGGACGGATGAGCAGTTCTTC
TRBV20-1,TRBJ2-7,NA,TRBD2,CSASAQGLAGESYEQYF,TGCAGTGCTAGCGCGCAGGGACTAGCGGGCGAGTCCTACGAGCAGTACTTC
TRBV5-1,TRBJ2-2,NA,TRBD2,CASSYAGTSGPTGELFF,TGCGCCAGCAGCTACGCCGGGACTAGCGGGCCCACCGGGGAGCTGTTTTTT
TRBV12-3/TRBV12-4,TRBJ1-6,NA,NA,CASTSTENLIRPLHF,TGTGCCAGCACCTCGACAGAGAATCTAATTCGGCCCCTCCACTTT
TRBV19,TRBJ2-7,many,NA,CASSPRAGTYEQYF,TGTGCCAGTAGTCCGAGAGCGGGCACCTACGAGCAGTACTTC
TRBV4-2,TRBJ2-7,few,TRBD1,CASSSPGQGTEQYF,TGTGCCAGCAGCTCCCCCGGACAGGGGACCGAGCAGTACTTC
TRBV20-1,TRBJ2-7,many,NA,CSARIEGRVEQYF,TGCAGTGCTAGGATAGAGGGGAGAGTAGAGCAGTACTTC
TRBV28,TRBJ2-3,NA,NA,CASSRGLGSTDTQYF,TGTGCCAGCAGTCGGGGGCTGGGAAGCACAGATACGCAGTATTTT
TRBV20-1,TRBJ2-3,NA,NA,CSGVSGGDGQDTQYF,TGCAGTGGAGTGAGTGGCGGGGATGGTCAAGATACGCAGTATTTT
TRBV12-3/TRBV12-4,TRBJ2-7,few,TRBD2,CASSLMGTSLLYEQYF,TGTGCCAGCAGTTTAATGGGGACTAGTCTACTGTACGAGCAGTACTTC
TRBV7-3,TRBJ2-1,few,TRBD2,CASSVLSGSHLFEQFF,TGTGCCAGCAGCGTTCTTAGCGGGAGCCATCTTTTTGAGCAGTTCTTC
TRBV18,TRBJ2-7,NA,TRBD2,CASHQRDSYEQYF,TGTGCCAGTCACCAGCGGGATTCCTACGAGCAGTACTTC
TRBV20-1,TRBJ1-4,few,TRBD1,CSAEDRGAFNEKLFF,TGCAGTGCCGAGGACAGGGGGGCATTTAATGAAAAACTGTTTTTT
TRBV5-5,TRBJ2-7,NA,NA,CASSTPTGGYEQYF,TGTGCCAGCAGCACCCCGACAGGTGGCTACGAGCAGTACTTC